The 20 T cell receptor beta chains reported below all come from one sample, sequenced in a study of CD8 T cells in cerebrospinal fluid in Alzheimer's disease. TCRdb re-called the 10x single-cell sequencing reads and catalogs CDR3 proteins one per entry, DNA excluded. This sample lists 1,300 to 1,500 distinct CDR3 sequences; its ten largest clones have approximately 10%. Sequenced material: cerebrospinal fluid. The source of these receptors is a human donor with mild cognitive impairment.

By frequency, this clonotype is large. The CDR3 protein is CASSSGLAGGANIQYF. V is TRBV7-2 and J is TRBJ2-4; with no DNA, the TCRdb D assignment of TRBD2 cannot be verified. Germline V CDR1 and CDR2: SGHTA, FQGNSA. This CDR3 comprises 16 residues.

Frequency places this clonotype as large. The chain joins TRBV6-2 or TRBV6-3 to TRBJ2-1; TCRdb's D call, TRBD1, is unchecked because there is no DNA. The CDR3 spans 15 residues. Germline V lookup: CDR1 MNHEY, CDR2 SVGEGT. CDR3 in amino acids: CASRKLMTGLNEQFF.

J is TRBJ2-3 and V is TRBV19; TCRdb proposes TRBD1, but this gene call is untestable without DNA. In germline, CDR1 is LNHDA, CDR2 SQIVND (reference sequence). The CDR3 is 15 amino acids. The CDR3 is CASIPTGVPTDTQYF.

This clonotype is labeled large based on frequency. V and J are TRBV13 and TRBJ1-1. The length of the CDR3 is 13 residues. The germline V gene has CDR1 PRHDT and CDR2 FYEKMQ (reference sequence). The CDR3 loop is CAAADLVGTEAFF.

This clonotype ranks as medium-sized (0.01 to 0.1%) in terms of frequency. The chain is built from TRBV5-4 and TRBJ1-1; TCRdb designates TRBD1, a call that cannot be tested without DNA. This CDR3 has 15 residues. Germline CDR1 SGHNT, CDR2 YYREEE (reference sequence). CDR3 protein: CASSLIYRGDTEAFF.

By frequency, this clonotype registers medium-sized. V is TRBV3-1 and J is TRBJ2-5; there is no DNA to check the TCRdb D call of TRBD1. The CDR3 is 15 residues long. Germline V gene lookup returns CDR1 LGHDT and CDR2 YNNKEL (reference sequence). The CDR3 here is CASSQGTGGQETQYF.

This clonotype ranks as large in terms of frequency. CDR3: CASSPDVNSGANVLTF. The chain recombines TRBV5-1 with TRBJ2-6. The CDR3 totals 16 residues. Germline V gene data show CDR1 as SGHRS and CDR2 as YFSETQ.

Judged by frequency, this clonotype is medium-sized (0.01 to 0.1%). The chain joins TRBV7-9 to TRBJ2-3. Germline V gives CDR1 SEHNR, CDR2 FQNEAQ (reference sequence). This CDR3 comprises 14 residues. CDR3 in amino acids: CASSHGPAGDTQYF.

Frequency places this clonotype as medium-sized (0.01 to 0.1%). The CDR3 sequence is CASSPQGWGTDTQYF. This chain joins TRBV18 and TRBJ2-3. This CDR3 region has 15 residues. Per germline, CDR1 KGHSH and CDR2 LQKENI.

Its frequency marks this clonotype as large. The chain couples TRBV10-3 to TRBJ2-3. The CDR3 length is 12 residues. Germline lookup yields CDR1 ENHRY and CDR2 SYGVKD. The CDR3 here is CAIRDNTDTQYF.

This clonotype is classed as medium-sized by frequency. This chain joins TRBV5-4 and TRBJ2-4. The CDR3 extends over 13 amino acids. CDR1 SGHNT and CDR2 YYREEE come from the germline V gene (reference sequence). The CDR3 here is CASSLGPDYIQYF. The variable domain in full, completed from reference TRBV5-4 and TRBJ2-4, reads ETGVTQSPTHLIKTRGQQVTLRCSSQSGHNTVSWYQQALGQGPQFIFQYYREEENGRGNFPPRFSGLQFPNYSSELNVNALELDDSALYLCASSLGPDYIQYFGAGTRLSVL.

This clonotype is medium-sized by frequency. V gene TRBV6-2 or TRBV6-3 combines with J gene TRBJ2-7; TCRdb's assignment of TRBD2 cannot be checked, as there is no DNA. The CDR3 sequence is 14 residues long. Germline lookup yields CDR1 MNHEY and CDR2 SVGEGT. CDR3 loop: CASSYRGGSREQYF.

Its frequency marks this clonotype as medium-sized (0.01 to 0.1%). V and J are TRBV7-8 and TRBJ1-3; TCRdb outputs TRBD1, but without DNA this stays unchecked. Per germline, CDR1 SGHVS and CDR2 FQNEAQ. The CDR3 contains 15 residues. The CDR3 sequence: CASSSGPRSGNTIYF. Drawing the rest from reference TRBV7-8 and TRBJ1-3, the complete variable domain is GAGVSQSPRYKVAKRGQDVALRCDPISGHVSLFWYQQALGQGPEFLTYFQNEAQLDKSGLPSDRFFAERPEGSVSTLKIQRTQQEDSAVYLCASSSGPRSGNTIYFGEGSWLTVV.

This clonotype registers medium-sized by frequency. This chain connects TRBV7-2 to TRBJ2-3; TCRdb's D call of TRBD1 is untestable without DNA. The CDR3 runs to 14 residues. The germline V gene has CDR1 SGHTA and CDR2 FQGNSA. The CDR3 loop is CASSPDRGRRTQYF.

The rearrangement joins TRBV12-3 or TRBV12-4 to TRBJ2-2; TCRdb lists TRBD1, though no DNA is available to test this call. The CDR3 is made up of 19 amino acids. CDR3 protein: CASSYHQTGAAGGTGELFF.

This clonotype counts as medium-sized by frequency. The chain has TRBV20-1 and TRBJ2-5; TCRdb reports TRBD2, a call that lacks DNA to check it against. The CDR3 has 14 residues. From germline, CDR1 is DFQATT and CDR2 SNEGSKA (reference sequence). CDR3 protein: CSAERGSSQETQYF.

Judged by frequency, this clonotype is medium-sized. This CDR3 reads CASSQAGGRDEAFF. This rearrangement joins TRBV4-2 to TRBJ1-1. Germline values: CDR1 LGHNA, CDR2 YNFKEQ. This CDR3 is 14 amino acids long.

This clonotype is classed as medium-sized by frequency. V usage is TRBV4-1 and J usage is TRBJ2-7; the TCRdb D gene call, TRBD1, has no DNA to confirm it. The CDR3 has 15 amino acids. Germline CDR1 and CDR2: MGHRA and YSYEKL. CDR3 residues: CASSHPRQGRHEQYF.

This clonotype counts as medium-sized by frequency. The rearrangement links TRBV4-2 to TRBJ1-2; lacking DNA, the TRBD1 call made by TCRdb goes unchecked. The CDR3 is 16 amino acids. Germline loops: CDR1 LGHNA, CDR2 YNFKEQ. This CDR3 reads CASSQGGLRYHPNATF.

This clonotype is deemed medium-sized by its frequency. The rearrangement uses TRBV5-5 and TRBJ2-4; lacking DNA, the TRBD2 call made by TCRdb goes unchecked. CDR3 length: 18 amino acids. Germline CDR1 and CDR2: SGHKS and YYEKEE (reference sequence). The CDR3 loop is CASSLVLAGALAKNIQYF.